Listed here are 19 T cell receptor beta chains from one sample, sequenced in a study of cytomegalovirus exposure and HLA in healthy donors. PCR employed 60 Vbeta and 13 Jbeta primers. The protocol was immunoSEQ multiplex PCR, while the TCRdb copy is restricted to in-frame clones and leaves out a portion. The repertoire holds about 170,000 clones, with about 82% as singletons. The sequenced sample was PBMCs. The origin of the receptors is a woman in her fifties or sixties in good health and CMV-seropositive.

The chain carries TRBV7-9 and TRBJ2-2, with 8 nucleotides matching TRBD1. The V gene's germline CDR1 is SEHNR and CDR2 FQNEAQ (reference sequence). CDR3 size: 15 residues. With 5 bases clipped from V and 0 bases from J, the junction kept 2 bases outside the gene matches. As DNA, the CDR3 is TGTGCCAGCAGCCCAGGGGGCACGAACACCGGGGAGCTGTTTTTT. The encoded protein is CASSPGGTNTGELFF.

The chain links TRBV11-2 to TRBJ2-5; 8 bases map to TRBD2. The CDR3 totals 14 residues. V was pared by 7 bases and J by 4 bases, with 8 bases of the junction left unmatched. Looked up from germline, CDR1 is SGHAT and CDR2 is FQNNGV. CDR3 sequence reads: CASTFTGGGETQYF. The CDR3 region has the DNA TGTGCCAGCACCTTTACGGGGGGGGGAGAGACCCAGTACTTC.

The chain combines TRBV5-4 with TRBJ1-2; D is perhaps TRBD1 (5 bases). V lost 2 bases and J lost 0, with 8 bases in between. Looked up from germline, CDR1 is SGHNT and CDR2 is YYREEE (reference sequence). The length of the CDR3 is 14 residues. The DNA of the CDR3 is TGTGCCAGCAGCTTCACAGGAGCTAACTATGGCTACACCTTC. Translation: CASSFTGANYGYTF.

The chain uses TRBV7-2 and TRBJ2-1; D is unresolved. Per germline, CDR1 SGHTA and CDR2 FQGNSA. V lost 2 bases and J lost 0, with 8 bases in between. This CDR3 is 15 amino acids long. The CDR3 DNA sequence: TGTGCCAGCAGCTTACCATCGAGCTCCTACAATGAGCAGTTCTTC. Protein: CASSLPSSSYNEQFF.

This chain connects TRBV28 to TRBJ1-5; D is uncertain. The CDR3 is 13 residues long. The V gene lost 3 bases and the J gene lost 11 bases, with 14 bases spanning the gap. The V gene's germline CDR1 is MDHEN and CDR2 SYDVKM. The CDR3 spells CASSFGGVSAQHF. CDR3 coding DNA: TGTGCCAGCAGTTTTGGCGGGGTATCGGCCCAGCATTTT.

Remarks on this clone: The same CDR3 arises from other DNA sequences in this sample as well. The chain has TRBV15 and TRBJ2-7, with a tentative D call TRBD2 (5 bases). Trimming left V 3 bases short and J 6 bases short, with 18 bases between. The CDR3 is 15 amino acids. Germline V gene data show CDR1 as LNHNV and CDR2 as YYDKDF (reference sequence). This chain's CDR3 is CATSRGGGLPGEQYF. The CDR3 nucleotides read TGTGCCACCAGCAGGGGTGGCGGGCTCCCCGGCGAGCAGTACTTC. Full variable domain (outside the CDR3, taken from reference TRBV15 and TRBJ2-7): DAMVIQNPRYQVTQFGKPVTLSCSQTLNHNVMYWYQQKSSQAPKLLFHYYDKDFNNEADTPDNFQSRRPNTSFCFLDIRSPGLGDTAMYLCATSRGGGLPGEQYFGPGTRLTVT.

The rearrangement links TRBV9 to TRBJ1-3, with D perhaps matching TRBD1 (6 bases). V was pared by 8 bases and J by 0 bases, with 15 bases between. The CDR3 is 15 amino acids. Germline loops: CDR1 SGDLS, CDR2 YYNGEE. The CDR3 region is CARWGPGSSGNTIYF. Here the CDR3 DNA reads TGTGCCAGGTGGGGGCCTGGAAGCTCTGGAAACACCATATATTTT.

V gene TRBV19 combines with J gene TRBJ2-4; D is possibly TRBD1 (6 bases). The CDR3 is made up of 15 amino acids. CDR1 is LNHDA and CDR2 is SQIVND in the germline V gene (reference sequence). The V and J ends lost 6 bases and 11 bases respectively, with 23 bases between them. For the CDR3, the DNA is TGTGCCAGTAGCGCCTCACAATTCGACAGGTCTGTTCAGTACTTC. The encoded protein is CASSASQFDRSVQYF.

J is TRBJ2-2 and V is TRBV5-6, with 7 positions matching TRBD2. The germline CDR1 and CDR2 sequences are SGHDT and YYEEEE. The J segment lost 4 bases and the V segment lost 5 bases, leaving 8 bases of the junction unmatched. The CDR3 length is 15 residues. The CDR3 sequence: CASREGTIFTGELFF. The CDR3 nucleotides are TGTGCCAGCAGGGAGGGGACTATTTTCACCGGGGAGCTGTTTTTT.

The V and J genes are TRBV15 and TRBJ2-1; D uncertain. Germline V gene data show CDR1 as LNHNV and CDR2 as YYDKDF (reference sequence). This CDR3 is built from 15 residues. The ends were cut back, 5 bases at V and 5 bases at J, with 16 bases in the middle. In nucleotides, the CDR3 is TGTGCCACCAGCCGATTAGGCGGAATAAACAATGAGCAGTTCTTC. This gives the protein CATSRLGGINNEQFF.

V gene TRBV5-1 combines with J gene TRBJ2-1; 8 bases line up with TRBD2. Germline CDR1 reads SGHRS; CDR2 reads YFSETQ. J lost 9 bases, V lost 1 base, and 9 bases had no gene match. The CDR3 consists of 15 residues. This chain's CDR3 is CASSLSPGLEVEQFF. For the CDR3, the DNA is TGCGCCAGCAGCTTGTCCCCGGGACTAGAGGTTGAGCAGTTCTTC. The full variable domain, rest sourced from reference TRBV5-1 and TRBJ2-1, is KAGVTQTPRYLIKTRGQQVTLSCSPISGHRSVSWYQQTPGQGLQFLFEYFSETQRNKGNFPGRFSGRQFSNSRSEMNVSTLELGDSALYLCASSLSPGLEVEQFFGPGTRLTVL.

The gene calls are TRBV4-2 and TRBJ2-1, with 12 bases lining up with TRBD2. Germline CDR1 is LGHNA and CDR2 is YNFKEQ. The CDR3 consists of 18 residues. V lost 0 bases and J lost 7; bases outside the gene matches: 10. CDR3 sequence reads: CASSQDGLAGGSGNEQFF. CDR3 bases: TGTGCCAGCAGCCAAGATGGGCTAGCGGGAGGGTCGGGGAATGAGCAGTTCTTC.

The V and J genes are TRBV7-9 and TRBJ1-2, with D maybe TRBD1 (5 bases). Trimming removed 1 base from V and 4 bases from J, with 10 bases in between. Germline loops: CDR1 SEHNR, CDR2 FQNEAQ (reference sequence). This CDR3 contains 14 residues. CDR3 residues: CASSLGKGVYGYTF. CDR3 nucleotides: TGTGCCAGCAGCTTAGGCAAAGGGGTCTATGGCTACACCTTC.

V is TRBV28 and J is TRBJ2-4, with 8 bases aligning to TRBD2. Trimming at V came to 5 bases and at J to 8 bases, leaving 8 bases not matched to a gene. Germline CDR1 is MDHEN and CDR2 is SYDVKM. This CDR3 contains 14 residues. The CDR3 DNA is TGTGCCAGCAGTCCCCGGGGGGGTGGGGACATTCAGTACTTC. Its protein product is CASSPRGGGDIQYF.

This chain links TRBV27 with TRBJ1-1, with no clear D. Germline values: CDR1 MNHEY, CDR2 SMNVEV (reference sequence). The V end was cut by 10 bases, the J end by 0 bases, with 15 bases between. This CDR3 is 14 amino acids long. In DNA, the CDR3 is TGTGCCACATCCACCGGGTCCATGAACACTGAAGCTTTCTTT. It encodes CATSTGSMNTEAFF.

The V gene is TRBV4-2, the J gene TRBJ1-2, with D maybe TRBD1 (5 bases). Trimming pared 1 base from V and 5 bases from J, leaving 5 bases between. From germline, CDR1 is LGHNA and CDR2 YNFKEQ. This CDR3 is 12 amino acids long. The CDR3 reads CASSQGQYGYTF. The CDR3 DNA sequence: TGTGCCAGCAGCCAAGGACAGTATGGCTACACCTTC.

The chain carries TRBV28 and TRBJ1-1, with D unresolved. Germline V CDR1 and CDR2: MDHEN, SYDVKM. The CDR3 totals 10 residues. V lost 10 bases to trimming and J lost 7 bases, with 10 bases between them. This CDR3 reads CATLGLEAFF. The CDR3, as DNA: TGTGCCACCTTAGGACTTGAAGCTTTCTTT.

J is TRBJ2-1 and V is TRBV11-1, with TRBD2 as a possible D gene (6 bases). CDR3 length: 14 amino acids. CDR1 and CDR2 (germline): SGHAT, FQDESV (reference sequence). V was cut by 1 base and J by 10 bases, with 14 bases left in between. The CDR3 spells CASSLEWSEGEQFF. The CDR3 bases are TGTGCCAGCAGCTTAGAGTGGTCGGAGGGAGAGCAGTTCTTC.

The V and J genes are TRBV7-8 and TRBJ1-4; D remains unclear. V was trimmed by 2 bases and J by 0 bases, leaving 10 bases between them. The length of the CDR3 is 16 residues. CDR1 and CDR2 (germline): SGHVS, FQNEAQ. CDR3 in DNA: TGTGCCAGCAGCTTATTAAAGGGAGCAACTAATGAAAAACTGTTTTTT. As protein: CASSLLKGATNEKLFF.